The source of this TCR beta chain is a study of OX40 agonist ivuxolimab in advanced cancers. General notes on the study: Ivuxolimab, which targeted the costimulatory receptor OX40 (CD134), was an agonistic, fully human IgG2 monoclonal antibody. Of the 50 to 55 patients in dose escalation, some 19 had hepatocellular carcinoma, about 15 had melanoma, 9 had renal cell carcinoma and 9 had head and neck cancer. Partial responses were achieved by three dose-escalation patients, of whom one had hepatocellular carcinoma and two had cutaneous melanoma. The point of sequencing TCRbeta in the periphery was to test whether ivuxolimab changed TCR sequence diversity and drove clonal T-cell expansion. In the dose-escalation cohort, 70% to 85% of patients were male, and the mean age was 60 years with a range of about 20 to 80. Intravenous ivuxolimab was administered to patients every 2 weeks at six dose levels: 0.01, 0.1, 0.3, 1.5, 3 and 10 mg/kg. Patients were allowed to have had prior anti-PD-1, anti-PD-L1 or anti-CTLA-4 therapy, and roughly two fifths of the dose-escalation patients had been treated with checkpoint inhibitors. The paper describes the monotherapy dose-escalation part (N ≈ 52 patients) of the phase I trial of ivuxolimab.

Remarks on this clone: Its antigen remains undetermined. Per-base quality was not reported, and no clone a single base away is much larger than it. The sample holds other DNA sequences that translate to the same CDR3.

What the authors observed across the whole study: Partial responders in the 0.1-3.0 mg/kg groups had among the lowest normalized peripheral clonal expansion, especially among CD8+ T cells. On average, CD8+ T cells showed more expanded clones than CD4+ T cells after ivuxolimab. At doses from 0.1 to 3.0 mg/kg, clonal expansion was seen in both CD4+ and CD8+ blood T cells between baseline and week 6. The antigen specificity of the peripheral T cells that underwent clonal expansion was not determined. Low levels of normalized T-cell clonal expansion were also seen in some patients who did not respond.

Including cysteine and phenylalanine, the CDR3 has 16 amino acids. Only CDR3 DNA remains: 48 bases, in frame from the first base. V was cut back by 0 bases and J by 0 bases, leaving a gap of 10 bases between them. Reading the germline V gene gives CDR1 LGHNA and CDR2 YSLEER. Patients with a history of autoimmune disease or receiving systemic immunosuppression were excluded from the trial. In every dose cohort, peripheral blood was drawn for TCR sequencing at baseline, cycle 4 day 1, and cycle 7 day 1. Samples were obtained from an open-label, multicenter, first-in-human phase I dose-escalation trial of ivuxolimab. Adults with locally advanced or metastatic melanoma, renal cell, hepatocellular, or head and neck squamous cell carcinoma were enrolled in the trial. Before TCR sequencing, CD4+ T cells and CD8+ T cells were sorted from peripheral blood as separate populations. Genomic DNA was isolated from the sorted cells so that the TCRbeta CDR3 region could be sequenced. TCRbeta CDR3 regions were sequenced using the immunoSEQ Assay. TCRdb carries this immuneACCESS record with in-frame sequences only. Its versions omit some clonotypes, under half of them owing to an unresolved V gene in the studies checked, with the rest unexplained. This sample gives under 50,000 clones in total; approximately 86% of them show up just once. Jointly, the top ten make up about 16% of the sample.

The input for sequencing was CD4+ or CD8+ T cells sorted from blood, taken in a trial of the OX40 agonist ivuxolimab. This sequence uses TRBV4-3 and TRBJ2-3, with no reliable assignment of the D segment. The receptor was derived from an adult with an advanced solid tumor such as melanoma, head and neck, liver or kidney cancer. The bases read TGCGCCAGCAGCCAAGATCACAGTACTAGCACAGATACGCAGTATTTT. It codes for CASSQDHSTSTDTQYF.